This T cell receptor beta chain came from a study of cytomegalovirus exposure and HLA in healthy donors. Study conclusions and caveats: V segments that were indistinguishable, TRBV6-2 and TRBV6-3 among them, were omitted from analysis. In a later analysis, a genetic analysis reported fewer productive-TCR N-insertions in an Asian-associated ancestry cluster than the cohort average.

Donors showed nominal health when sampled, although they likely had unrecorded immune exposures. On this clone itself: Its antigen is currently unknown.

The V gene lost 0 bases and the J gene lost 2 bases, with 14 bases spanning the gap. Per germline, CDR1 LNHDA and CDR2 SQIVND (reference sequence). The CDR3 has 17 amino acids. The PCR ran on 60 Vbeta and 13 Jbeta primers. Repertoires were generated with immunoSEQ multiplex PCR, while TCRdb's copy carries only in-frame clones and drops some. The sample holds 100,000 to 150,000 clones, approximately 80% seen once. What was sequenced was PBMCs. This receptor was taken from a man aged 30-40 years in good health and CMV-seronegative. This rearrangement joins TRBV19 to TRBJ2-4; maybe TRBD2 (6 bases). The CDR3 loop is CASSIEAGLYPKNIQYF. The CDR3 region has the DNA TGTGCCAGTAGTATAGAGGCGGGGTTGTATCCCAAAAACATTCAGTACTTC.